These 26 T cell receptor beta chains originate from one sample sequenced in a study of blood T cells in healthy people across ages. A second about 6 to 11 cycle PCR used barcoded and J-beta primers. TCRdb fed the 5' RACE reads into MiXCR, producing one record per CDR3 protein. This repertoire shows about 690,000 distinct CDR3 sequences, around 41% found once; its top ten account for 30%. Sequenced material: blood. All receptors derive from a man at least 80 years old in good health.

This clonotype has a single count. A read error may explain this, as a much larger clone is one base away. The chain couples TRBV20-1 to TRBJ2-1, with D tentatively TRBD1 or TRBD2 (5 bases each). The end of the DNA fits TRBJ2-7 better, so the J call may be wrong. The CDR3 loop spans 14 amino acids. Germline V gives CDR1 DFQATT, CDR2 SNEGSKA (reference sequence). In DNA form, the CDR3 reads TGCAGTGCTACACCGACGGGACCCAACAATGAGCAGTACTTC. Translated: CSATPTGPNNEQYF.

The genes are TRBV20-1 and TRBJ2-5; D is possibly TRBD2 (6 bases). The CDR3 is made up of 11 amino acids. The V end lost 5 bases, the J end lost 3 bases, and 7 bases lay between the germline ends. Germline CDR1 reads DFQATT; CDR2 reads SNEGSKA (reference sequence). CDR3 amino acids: CSAQREETQYF. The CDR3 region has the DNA TGCAGTGCTCAGCGGGAAGAGACCCAGTACTTC.

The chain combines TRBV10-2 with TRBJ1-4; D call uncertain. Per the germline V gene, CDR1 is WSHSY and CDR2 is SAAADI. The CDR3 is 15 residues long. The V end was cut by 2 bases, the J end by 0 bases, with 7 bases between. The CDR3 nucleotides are TGCGCCAGCAGTGAGGACACGGCAACTAATGAAAAACTGTTTTTT. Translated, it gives CASSEDTATNEKLFF.

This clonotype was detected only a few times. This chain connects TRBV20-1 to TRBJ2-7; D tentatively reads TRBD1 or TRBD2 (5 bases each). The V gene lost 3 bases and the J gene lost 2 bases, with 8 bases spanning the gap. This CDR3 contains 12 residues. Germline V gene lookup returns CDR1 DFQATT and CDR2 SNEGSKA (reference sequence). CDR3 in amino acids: CSARGVAYEQYF. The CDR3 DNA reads TGCAGTGCTAGGGGGGTGGCCTACGAGCAGTACTTC.

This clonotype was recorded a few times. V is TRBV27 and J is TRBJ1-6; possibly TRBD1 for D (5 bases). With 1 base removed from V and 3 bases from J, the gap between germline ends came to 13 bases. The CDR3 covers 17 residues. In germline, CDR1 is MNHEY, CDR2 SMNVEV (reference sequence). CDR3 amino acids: CASSLYRTFNYNSPLHF. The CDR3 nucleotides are TGTGCCAGCAGTTTATACCGGACATTTAACTATAATTCACCCCTCCACTTT.

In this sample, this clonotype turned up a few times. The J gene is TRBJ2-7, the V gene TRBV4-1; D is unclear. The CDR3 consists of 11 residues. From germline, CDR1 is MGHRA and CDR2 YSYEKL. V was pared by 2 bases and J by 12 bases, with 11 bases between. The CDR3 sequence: CASSQNGYRYF. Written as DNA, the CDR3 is TGCGCCAGCAGCCAAAACGGTTATCGGTACTTC.

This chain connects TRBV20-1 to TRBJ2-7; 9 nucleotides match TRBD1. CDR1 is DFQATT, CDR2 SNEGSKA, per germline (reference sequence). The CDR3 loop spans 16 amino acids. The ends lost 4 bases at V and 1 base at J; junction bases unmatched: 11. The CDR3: CSANLSGTGTSYEQYF. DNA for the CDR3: TGCAGTGCTAACCTGTCCGGGACAGGGACTTCCTACGAGCAGTACTTC.

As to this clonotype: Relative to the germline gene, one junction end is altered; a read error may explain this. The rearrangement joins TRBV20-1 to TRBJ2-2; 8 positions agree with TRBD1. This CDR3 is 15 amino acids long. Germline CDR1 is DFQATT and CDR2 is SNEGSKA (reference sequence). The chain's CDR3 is CSARGQGVVAGELFF. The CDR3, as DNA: TGCAGTGCCAGAGGACAGGGCGTTGTGGCCGGGGAGCTGTTTTTT.

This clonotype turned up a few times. The CDR3 DNA follows: TGCAGTGCTAGTGTTCGGGAGGCAGATACGCAGTATTTT. This codes for CSASVREADTQYF. This chain joins TRBV20-1 and TRBJ2-3; 7 bases are shared with TRBD2. From germline, CDR1 is DFQATT and CDR2 SNEGSKA (reference sequence). The junction had 4 bases not matched to a gene; V was cut back by 3 bases and J by 4 bases. The length of the CDR3 is 13 residues.

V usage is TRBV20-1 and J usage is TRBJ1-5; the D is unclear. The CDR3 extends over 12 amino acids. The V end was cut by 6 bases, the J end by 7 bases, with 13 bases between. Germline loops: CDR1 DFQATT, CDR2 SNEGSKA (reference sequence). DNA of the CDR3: TGCAGTGCCCAGGCCCTGTTCCAGCCCCAGCATTTT. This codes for CSAQALFQPQHF.

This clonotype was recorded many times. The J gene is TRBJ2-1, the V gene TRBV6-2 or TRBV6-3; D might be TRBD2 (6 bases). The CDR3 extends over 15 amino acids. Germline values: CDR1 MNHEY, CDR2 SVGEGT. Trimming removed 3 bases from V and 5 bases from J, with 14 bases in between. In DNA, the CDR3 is TGTGCCAGCAGTTATCCGAGCGGGCGAAACAATGAGCAGTTCTTC. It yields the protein CASSYPSGRNNEQFF.

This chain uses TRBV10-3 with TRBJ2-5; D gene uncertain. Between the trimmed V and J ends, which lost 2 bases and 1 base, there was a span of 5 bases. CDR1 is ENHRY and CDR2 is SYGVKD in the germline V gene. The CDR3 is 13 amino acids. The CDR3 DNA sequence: TGTGCCATCAGTGAGGCGTTCCAAGAGACCCAGTACTTC. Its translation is CAISEAFQETQYF.

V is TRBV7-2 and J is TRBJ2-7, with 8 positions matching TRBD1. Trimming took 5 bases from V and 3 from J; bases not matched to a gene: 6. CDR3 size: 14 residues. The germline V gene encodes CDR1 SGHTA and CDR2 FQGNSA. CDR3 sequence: CASSPTGAGYEQYF. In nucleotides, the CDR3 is TGTGCCAGCAGCCCGACAGGGGCCGGCTACGAGCAGTACTTC. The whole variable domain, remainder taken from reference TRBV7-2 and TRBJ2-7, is GAGVSQSPSNKVTEKGKDVELRCDPISGHTALYWYRQSLGQGLEFLIYFQGNSAPDKSGLPSDRFSAERTGGSVSTLTIQRTQQEDSAVYLCASSPTGAGYEQYFGPGTRLTVT.

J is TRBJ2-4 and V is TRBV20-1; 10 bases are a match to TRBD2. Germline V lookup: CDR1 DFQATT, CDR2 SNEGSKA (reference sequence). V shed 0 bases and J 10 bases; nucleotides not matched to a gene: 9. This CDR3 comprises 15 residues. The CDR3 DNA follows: TGCAGTGCTAGAGATCCAGCGGGAGGGCTCCCTATTCAGTACTTC. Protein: CSARDPAGGLPIQYF.

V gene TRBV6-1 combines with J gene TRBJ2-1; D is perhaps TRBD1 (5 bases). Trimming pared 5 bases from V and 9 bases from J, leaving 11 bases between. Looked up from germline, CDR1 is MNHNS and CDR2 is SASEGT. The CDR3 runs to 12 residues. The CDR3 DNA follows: TGTGCCAGCAGTCCCAGCAGGGTTGAGCAGTTCTTC. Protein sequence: CASSPSRVEQFF.

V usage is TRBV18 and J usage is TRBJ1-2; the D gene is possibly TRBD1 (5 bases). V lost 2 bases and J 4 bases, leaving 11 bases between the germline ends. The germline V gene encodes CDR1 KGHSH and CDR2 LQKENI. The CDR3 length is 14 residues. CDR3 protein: CASSPGAECYGYTF. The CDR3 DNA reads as TGTGCCAGCTCACCAGGGGCCGAGTGCTATGGCTACACCTTC.

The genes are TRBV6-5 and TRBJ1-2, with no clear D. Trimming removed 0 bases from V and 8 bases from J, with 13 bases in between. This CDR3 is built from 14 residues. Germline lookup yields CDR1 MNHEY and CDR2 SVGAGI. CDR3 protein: CASSYSLGSGGYTF. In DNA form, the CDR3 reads TGTGCCAGCAGTTACTCGCTGGGTTCTGGGGGCTACACCTTC.

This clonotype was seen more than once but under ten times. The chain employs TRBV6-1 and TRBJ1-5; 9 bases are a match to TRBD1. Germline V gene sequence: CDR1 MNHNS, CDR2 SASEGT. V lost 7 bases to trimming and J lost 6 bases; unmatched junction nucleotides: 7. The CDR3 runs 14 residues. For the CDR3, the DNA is TGTGCCAGCACTGCTGGACAGGGGCTTCAGCCCCAGCATTTT. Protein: CASTAGQGLQPQHF.

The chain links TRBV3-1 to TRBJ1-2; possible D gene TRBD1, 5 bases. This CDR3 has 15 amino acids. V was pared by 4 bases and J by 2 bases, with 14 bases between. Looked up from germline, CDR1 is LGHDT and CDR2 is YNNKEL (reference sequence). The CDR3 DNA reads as TGTGCCAGCAGCCTACGTGGGACGGAGAACTATGGCTACACCTTC. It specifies CASSLRGTENYGYTF.

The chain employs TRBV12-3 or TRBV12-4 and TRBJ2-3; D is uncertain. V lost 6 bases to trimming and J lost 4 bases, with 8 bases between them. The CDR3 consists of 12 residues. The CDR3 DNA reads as TGTGCCAGCAGAGGAGCCCCAGATACGCAGTATTTT. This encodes CASRGAPDTQYF.

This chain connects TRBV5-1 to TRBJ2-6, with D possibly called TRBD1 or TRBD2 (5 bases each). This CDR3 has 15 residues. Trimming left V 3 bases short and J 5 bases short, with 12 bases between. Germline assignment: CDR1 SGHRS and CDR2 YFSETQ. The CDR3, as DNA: TGCGCCAGCAGCTGGGACGGGGCCTGGGCCAACGTCCTGACTTTC. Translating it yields CASSWDGAWANVLTF.

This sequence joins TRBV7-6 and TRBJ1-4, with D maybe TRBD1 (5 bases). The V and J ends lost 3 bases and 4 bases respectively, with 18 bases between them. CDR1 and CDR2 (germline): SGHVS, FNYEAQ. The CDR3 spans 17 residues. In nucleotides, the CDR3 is TGTGCCAGCAGCTTGGGACGGATTACCTCCCTTAATGAAAAACTGTTTTTT. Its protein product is CASSLGRITSLNEKLFF.

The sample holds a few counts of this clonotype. The CDR3 reads CASSGGLARDEQYF. The CDR3 bases are TGTGCCAGCAGCGGGGGACTAGCGAGGGACGAGCAGTACTTC. The rearrangement links TRBV9 to TRBJ2-7; TRBD2 aligns across 10 bases. CDR1 is SGDLS and CDR2 is YYNGEE in the germline V gene. The V and J ends lost 3 bases and 5 bases, in that order; junction bases with no gene match: 5. The CDR3 runs to 14 residues.

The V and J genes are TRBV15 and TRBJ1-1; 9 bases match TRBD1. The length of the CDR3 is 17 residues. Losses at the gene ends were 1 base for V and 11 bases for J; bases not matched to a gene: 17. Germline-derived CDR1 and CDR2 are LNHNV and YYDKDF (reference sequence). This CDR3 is CATSRVGSGTGLLKAFF. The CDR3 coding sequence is TGTGCCACCAGCAGAGTGGGGTCCGGGACAGGGCTGTTAAAGGCTTTCTTT.

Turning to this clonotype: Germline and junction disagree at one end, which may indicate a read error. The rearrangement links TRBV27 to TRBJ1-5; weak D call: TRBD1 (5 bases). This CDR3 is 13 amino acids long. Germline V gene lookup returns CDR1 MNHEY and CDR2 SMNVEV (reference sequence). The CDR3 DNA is TGTGCCAGCCAAAAACGCAGGGATCAGCCCCGGCATTTT. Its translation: CASQKRRDQPRHF.

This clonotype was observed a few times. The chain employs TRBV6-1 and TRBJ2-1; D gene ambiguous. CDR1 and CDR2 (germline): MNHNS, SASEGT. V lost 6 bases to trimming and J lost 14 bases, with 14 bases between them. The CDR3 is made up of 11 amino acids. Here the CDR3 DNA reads TGTGCCAGCAGGATTTTTGGTGGGGAGTTCTTC. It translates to CASRIFGGEFF.